A single sample gave rise to the 27 T cell receptor beta chains below, sequenced in a study of CD8+ T cells in alopecia areata. As the sequencing template, cDNA was produced by extracting RNA and reverse transcribing it. Data came from immunoSEQ multiplex PCR; TCRdb stores just in-frame clones and leaves some out. The table records approximately 91,000 clones, 35% to 45% of them present only once. Sequenced material: CD4+ T cells sorted from blood. Receptors were obtained from a human donor with alopecia areata.

A few counts support this clone. The V and J genes are TRBV29-1 and TRBJ2-6; 9 bases match TRBD2. V lost 4 bases and J lost 0; bases outside the gene matches: 7. The CDR3 loop spans 17 amino acids. Germline V gene data show CDR1 as SQVTM and CDR2 as ANQGSEA. The DNA for the CDR3 is TGCAGCGTTGCTGGGGCTAGCGGGGCCTCTGGGGCCAACGTCCTGACTTTC. It is translated as CSVAGASGASGANVLTF.

This clone was counted a single time. The rearrangement joins TRBV11-2 to TRBJ1-1, with D perhaps matching TRBD1 (5 bases). Between the trimmed V and J ends, which lost 8 bases and 1 base, there was a span of 8 bases. CDR3 size: 12 residues. Germline assignment: CDR1 SGHAT and CDR2 FQNNGV. CDR3 sequence reads: CASGTRNTEAFF. As DNA, the CDR3 is TGTGCCAGCGGGACCAGGAACACTGAAGCTTTCTTT.

This clone was detected once. V usage is TRBV5-1 and J usage is TRBJ2-5; 7 bases agree with TRBD2. This CDR3 spans 14 amino acids. Germline V gene lookup returns CDR1 SGHRS and CDR2 YFSETQ. Germline trimming cut 3 bases from V and 5 bases from J; bases unmatched to any gene: 7. The CDR3 is CASSSASGFETQYF. CDR3 bases: TGCGCCAGCAGCTCCGCTAGCGGATTTGAGACCCAGTACTTC.

This chain links TRBV7-2 with TRBJ2-3, with D uncertain. The CDR3 extends over 12 amino acids. The germline V gene has CDR1 SGHTA and CDR2 FQGNSA. The V end was cut by 2 bases, the J end by 5 bases, with 5 bases between. The DNA for the CDR3 is TGTGCCAGCAGCTTAACCGGAGATACGCAGTATTTT. Its translation: CASSLTGDTQYF. The full variable domain, with the rest looked up from reference TRBV7-2 and TRBJ2-3, is GAGVSQSPSNKVTEKGKDVELRCDPISGHTALYWYRQSLGQGLEFLIYFQGNSAPDKSGLPSDRFSAERTGGSVSTLTIQRTQQEDSAVYLCASSLTGDTQYFGPGTRLTVL.

The V gene is TRBV30, the J gene TRBJ1-2; weak D call: TRBD1 (5 bases). CDR3 length equals 14 residues. Germline V gene data show CDR1 as GTSNPN and CDR2 as SVGIG (reference sequence). Trimming removed 4 bases from V and 5 bases from J, with 17 bases in between. CDR3 sequence (DNA): TGTGCCTGGACCCTTTACGACAGTACTTATGGCTACACCTTC. Its protein product is CAWTLYDSTYGYTF.

In its sample, this clone was seen a few times. The chain links TRBV6-5 to TRBJ2-3; 8 positions match TRBD2. Germline CDR1 reads MNHEY; CDR2 reads SVGAGI. V was pared by 6 bases and J by 7 bases, with 6 bases of the junction left unmatched. The CDR3 is 13 amino acids. In DNA, the CDR3 is TGTGCCAGCAGACCCGGGGGGGCATATACGCAGTATTTT. This codes for CASRPGGAYTQYF.

For this clone: The sample holds other DNA sequences that translate to the same CDR3. The rearrangement joins TRBV28 to TRBJ1-6; D uncertain. Germline CDR1 and CDR2: MDHEN and SYDVKM. The CDR3 length is 12 residues. Trimming stripped 3 bases from V and 6 bases from J, with 3 bases between. The CDR3 bases are TGTGCCAGCAGTTTCGGTAATTCACCCCTCCACTTT. This codes for CASSFGNSPLHF.

The chain couples TRBV30 to TRBJ2-2; D gene uncertain. The CDR3 consists of 11 residues. Trimming cost V 0 bases and J 6 bases, with 2 bases left between them. Germline V lookup: CDR1 GTSNPN, CDR2 SVGIG (reference sequence). CDR3 sequence (DNA): TGTGCCTGGAGTGTACCCGGGGAGCTGTTTTTT. Its translation is CAWSVPGELFF.

This chain connects TRBV18 to TRBJ2-5; D tentatively fits TRBD1 or TRBD2 (6 bases each). V was shortened by 0 bases and J by 7 bases, with 12 bases between the two germline ends. Germline CDR1 reads KGHSH; CDR2 reads LQKENI. CDR3 size: 14 residues. CDR3 DNA sequence: TGTGCCAGCTCACCACCAGGGGGGACGGGGACCCAGTACTTC. It codes for CASSPPGGTGTQYF.

This chain uses TRBV2 with TRBJ1-1; D not certain. The V end was cut by 5 bases, the J end by 0 bases, with 10 bases between. This CDR3 spans 14 amino acids. CDR1 and CDR2 from the germline V gene are SNHLY and FYNNEI. DNA for the CDR3: TGTGCCAGCAGTACCCGACCGATGAACACTGAAGCTTTCTTT. It is translated as CASSTRPMNTEAFF.

The CDR3 DNA reads as TGTGCCTGGACCTGGGGGGGACGGGGCACTGAAGCTTTCTTT. Protein product: CAWTWGGRGTEAFF. The J gene is TRBJ1-1, the V gene TRBV30, with a possible D match to TRBD1 (5 bases). Germline CDR1 is GTSNPN and CDR2 is SVGIG (reference sequence). Between the trimmed V and J ends, which lost 4 bases and 4 bases, there was a span of 16 bases. The CDR3 covers 14 residues.

This chain connects TRBV2 to TRBJ2-3; D gene uncertain. This CDR3 comprises 12 residues. Trimming took off 1 base at V and 4 bases at J, with 3 bases between the two ends. Germline CDR1 reads SNHLY; CDR2 reads FYNNEI. This CDR3 reads CASSEGADTQYF. The CDR3 DNA reads TGTGCCAGCAGTGAAGGGGCAGATACGCAGTATTTT.

The rearrangement links TRBV29-1 to TRBJ2-7, with D hard to call. This CDR3 comprises 15 residues. From germline, CDR1 is SQVTM and CDR2 ANQGSEA. The germline V and J ends were trimmed by 4 bases and 3 bases, with 19 bases remaining between them. The CDR3 is CSVGLQTISLYEQYF. CDR3 nucleotides: TGCAGCGTTGGCCTACAGACAATTTCCCTCTACGAGCAGTACTTC.

This chain uses TRBV30 with TRBJ1-5; 12 bases agree with TRBD1. The CDR3 extends over 14 amino acids. With 5 bases clipped from V and 4 bases from J, the junction kept 3 bases outside the gene matches. Germline V lookup: CDR1 GTSNPN, CDR2 SVGIG (reference sequence). Written as DNA, the CDR3 is TGTGCCTGGGGGACAGGGGGCGGTAATCAGCCCCAGCATTTT. Residues: CAWGTGGGNQPQHF. Looking up the rest from reference TRBV30 and TRBJ1-5 gives the full variable domain: SQTIHQWPATLVQPVGSPLSLECTVEGTSNPNLYWYRQAAGRGLQLLFYSVGIGQISSEVPQNLSASRPQDRQFILSSKKLLLSDSGFYLCAWGTGGGNQPQHFGDGTRLSIL.

This rearrangement joins TRBV30 to TRBJ1-3; D is ambiguous. V was clipped by 0 bases and J by 2 bases, with 11 bases between them. The CDR3 extends over 15 amino acids. Germline CDR1 reads GTSNPN; CDR2 reads SVGIG (reference sequence). CDR3 DNA: TGTGCCTGGAGTGTACCCCGGATGACTGGAAACACCATATATTTT. It yields the protein CAWSVPRMTGNTIYF.

The rearrangement uses TRBV7-2 and TRBJ2-7, with 11 positions matching TRBD2. Looked up from germline, CDR1 is SGHTA and CDR2 is FQGNSA. The CDR3 is 16 residues long. Trimming cost V 2 bases and J 7 bases; bases outside gene matches: 10. The CDR3 loop reads CASSLQKTSGSYEQYF. As DNA, the CDR3 is TGTGCCAGCAGCTTACAGAAAACTAGCGGGAGTTATGAGCAGTACTTC. The full variable domain, with the rest looked up from reference TRBV7-2 and TRBJ2-7, is GAGVSQSPSNKVTEKGKDVELRCDPISGHTALYWYRQSLGQGLEFLIYFQGNSAPDKSGLPSDRFSAERTGGSVSTLTIQRTQQEDSAVYLCASSLQKTSGSYEQYFGPGTRLTVT.

The CDR3 is CSVGHRLSSGNTIYF. For the CDR3, the DNA is TGCAGCGTTGGGCACCGGCTCAGCTCTGGAAACACCATATATTTT. The chain recombines TRBV29-1 with TRBJ1-3; D remains unclear. The CDR3 has 15 residues. Germline CDR1 is SQVTM and CDR2 is ANQGSEA. V shed 4 bases and J shed 0 bases, with 13 bases lying between them. Combining the CDR3 with reference TRBV29-1 and TRBJ1-3 gives the whole variable domain SAVISQKPSRDICQRGTSLTIQCQVDSQVTMMFWYRQQPGQSLTLIATANQGSEATYESGFVIDKFPISRPNLTFSTLTVSNMSPEDSSIYLCSVGHRLSSGNTIYFGEGSWLTVV.

CDR3 in amino acids: CASSLGTSGGTITDTQYF. The CDR3 DNA reads TGTGCCAGCAGCCTCGGGACTAGCGGGGGGACCATCACAGATACGCAGTATTTT. This rearrangement joins TRBV5-6 to TRBJ2-3; 15 bases are a match to TRBD2. Trimming removed 4 bases from V and 2 bases from J; junction bases left unmatched: 8. Germline CDR1 is SGHDT and CDR2 is YYEEEE. The CDR3 is made up of 18 amino acids.

This clone was observed a few times. This chain joins TRBV29-1 and TRBJ2-3; 8 bases fit TRBD1. This CDR3 region has 13 residues. Germline assignment: CDR1 SQVTM and CDR2 ANQGSEA. Trimming cost V 3 bases and J 5 bases; bases outside gene matches: 4. The CDR3 DNA is TGCAGCGTTGATCCCGACAGGGGAGATACGCAGTATTTT. Translated: CSVDPDRGDTQYF.

In its sample, this clone was seen a few times. This chain links TRBV7-9 with TRBJ2-3; 14 bases map to TRBD2. Germline CDR1 and CDR2: SEHNR and FQNEAQ (reference sequence). This CDR3 region has 17 residues. V trimming: 4 bases; J trimming: 3 bases; junction bases outside the gene matches: 6. In DNA, the CDR3 is TGTGCCAGCAGCTCCGGGACTAGCGGGAGTGCGACAGATACGCAGTATTTT. Translated: CASSSGTSGSATDTQYF.

This clone came up a few times. The rearrangement uses TRBV28 and TRBJ1-2; TRBD1 aligns across 10 bases. Trimming removed 7 bases from V and 5 bases from J; junction bases left unmatched: 10. The CDR3 is 15 residues long. Germline assignment: CDR1 MDHEN and CDR2 SYDVKM. CDR3 sequence (DNA): TGTGCCAGCAACCCGGGACAGGGGACCCGGTATGGCTACACCTTC. It is translated as CASNPGQGTRYGYTF.

The sample holds a few counts of this clone. This chain connects TRBV28 to TRBJ2-7; D is possibly TRBD2 (5 bases). CDR1 MDHEN and CDR2 SYDVKM come from the germline V gene. CDR3 length equals 14 residues. Trimming took 3 bases from V and 5 from J, leaving 14 bases between them. The CDR3 bases are TGTGCCAGCAGTTTGTTAGGGAGTTCCCACGAGCAGTACTTC. Its translation: CASSLLGSSHEQYF. Together with reference TRBV28 and TRBJ2-7, the CDR3 gives the full variable domain: DVKVTQSSRYLVKRTGEKVFLECVQDMDHENMFWYRQDPGLGLRLIYFSYDVKMKEKGDIPEGYSVSREKKERFSLILESASTNQTSMYLCASSLLGSSHEQYFGPGTRLTVT.

For the CDR3, the DNA is TGCGCCAGCAGCACCACAGGGACTTCTGGGGCCAACGTCCTGACTTTC. This translates into CASSTTGTSGANVLTF. The rearrangement uses TRBV5-1 and TRBJ2-6, with D possibly being TRBD1 or TRBD2 (6 bases each). Trimming removed 4 bases from V and 1 base from J, with 12 bases in between. The CDR3 is 16 amino acids. Germline V CDR1 and CDR2: SGHRS, YFSETQ.

The J gene is TRBJ2-4, the V gene TRBV7-8, with D possibly TRBD2 on 5 matching bases. Germline assignment: CDR1 SGHVS and CDR2 FQNEAQ. Trimming took off 1 base at V and 2 bases at J, with 15 bases between the two ends. The CDR3 runs to 17 residues. The CDR3 DNA follows: TGTGCCAGCAGCTTAGGTCTCCGGGGAAGGACCAAAAACATTCAGTACTTC. This encodes CASSLGLRGRTKNIQYF.

In DNA, the CDR3 is TGCAGCGTTGAGCCAGTAAGGGCCGGGGAGCTGTTTTTT. The encoded protein is CSVEPVRAGELFF. The V call is TRBV29-1, the J call TRBJ2-2; D remains ambiguous. Germline V gene sequence: CDR1 SQVTM, CDR2 ANQGSEA. The CDR3 sequence is 13 residues long. Trimming shortened V by 3 bases and J by 6 bases, and 11 bases separated the two germline ends.

This chain uses TRBV12-5 with TRBJ2-7; D is possibly TRBD2 (6 bases). Trimming pared 11 bases from V and 2 bases from J, leaving 22 bases between. This CDR3 has 15 residues. Germline V gene sequence: CDR1 LGHNT, CDR2 FRNRAP. The CDR3 coding sequence is TGTGCTCCCCGGCGGAGCGGGCAGGGACCCTACGAGCAGTACTTC. Translated: CAPRRSGQGPYEQYF.

This clone was seen more than once but under ten times. The chain combines TRBV29-1 with TRBJ2-5; D tentatively fits TRBD1 or TRBD2 (6 bases each). This CDR3 comprises 15 residues. The germline V and J ends were trimmed by 7 bases and 0 bases, with 18 bases remaining between them. Looked up from germline, CDR1 is SQVTM and CDR2 is ANQGSEA. CDR3 loop: CSAQTGLLYQETQYF. The CDR3 coding sequence is TGCAGCGCCCAGACAGGACTATTGTACCAAGAGACCCAGTACTTC.